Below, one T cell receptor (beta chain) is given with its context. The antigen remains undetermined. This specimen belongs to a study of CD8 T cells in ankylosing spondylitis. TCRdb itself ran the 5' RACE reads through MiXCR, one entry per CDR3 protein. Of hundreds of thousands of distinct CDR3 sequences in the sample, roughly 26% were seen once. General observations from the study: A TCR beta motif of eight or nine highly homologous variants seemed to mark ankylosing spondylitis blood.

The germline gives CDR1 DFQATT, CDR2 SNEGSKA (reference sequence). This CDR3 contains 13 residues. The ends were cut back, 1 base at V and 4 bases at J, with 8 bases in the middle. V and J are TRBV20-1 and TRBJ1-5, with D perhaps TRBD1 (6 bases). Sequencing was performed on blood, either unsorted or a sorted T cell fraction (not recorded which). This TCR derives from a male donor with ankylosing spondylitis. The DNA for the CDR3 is TGCAGTGCTAGAGCTGACAGGAATCAGCCCCAGCATTTT. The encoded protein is CSARADRNQPQHF.